The rows below give T cell receptor beta chains drawn from one sample of a study of cytomegalovirus exposure and HLA in healthy donors. Assay: immunoSEQ multiplex PCR; the TCRdb copy retains only in-frame clones and omits some. Here the sample spans some 130,000 clones, about 63% being singletons. What was sequenced was PBMCs. The source is a man aged 25 to 40 in good health and CMV-seropositive. Each CDR3 is given with its conserved first and last residue. D genes are given only for firm matches. Where a row states a size, it is once, few, many or the class of an expanded clone; other rows omit it.

CDR3 DNA	CDR3 protein	D gene	V gene	J gene	clone size
TGTGCCAGCAGTCCATGGACAGGGGGTTTGAACACTGAAGCTTTCTTT	CASSPWTGGLNTEAFF	TRBD1	TRBV27	TRBJ1-1	.
TGTGCCAGCAGCCCAGAACTAGCGGGGGACATGGGGCAGTTCTTC	CASSPELAGDMGQFF	TRBD2	TRBV9	TRBJ2-1	.
TGCGCCAGCAGCTTTGGAGGGGCGGACTATGGCTACACCTTC	CASSFGGADYGYTF	.	TRBV5-1	TRBJ1-2	.
TGTGCCAGCAGTCCAGAACCGAACCTCAGGGTCGCTAGCACAGATACGCAGTATTTT	CASSPEPNLRVASTDTQYF	.	TRBV13	TRBJ2-3	once
TGTGCCATCAGGGTCGGGACAGACTATGGCTACACCTTC	CAIRVGTDYGYTF	TRBD1	TRBV10-3	TRBJ1-2	.
TGTGCCAGCTCACCACTACCAGGGGACACTGAAGCTTTCTTT	CASSPLPGDTEAFF	.	TRBV18	TRBJ1-1	once
TGCGCCAGCAGTGACAGGGGGCTGGGCACAGATACGCAGTATTTT	CASSDRGLGTDTQYF	TRBD1	TRBV10-1	TRBJ2-3	once
TGTGCCAGCAGCTTAGTAAATGCGGGAGTAGCCTACGAGCAGTACTTC	CASSLVNAGVAYEQYF	TRBD2	TRBV7-2	TRBJ2-7	once
TGTGCCAGCGCGCTAGCGGTTTGCCAAGAGACCCAGTACTTC	CASALAVCQETQYF	TRBD2	TRBV6-5	TRBJ2-5	.
TGTGCCAGCAGCTTGGCCCGCTATGGCTACACCTTC	CASSLARYGYTF	.	TRBV7-9	TRBJ1-2	.
TGTGCCAGCAGCTCGAGGACAGGGGGCGGGACTGAAGCTTTCTTT	CASSSRTGGGTEAFF	TRBD1	TRBV5-8	TRBJ1-1	.